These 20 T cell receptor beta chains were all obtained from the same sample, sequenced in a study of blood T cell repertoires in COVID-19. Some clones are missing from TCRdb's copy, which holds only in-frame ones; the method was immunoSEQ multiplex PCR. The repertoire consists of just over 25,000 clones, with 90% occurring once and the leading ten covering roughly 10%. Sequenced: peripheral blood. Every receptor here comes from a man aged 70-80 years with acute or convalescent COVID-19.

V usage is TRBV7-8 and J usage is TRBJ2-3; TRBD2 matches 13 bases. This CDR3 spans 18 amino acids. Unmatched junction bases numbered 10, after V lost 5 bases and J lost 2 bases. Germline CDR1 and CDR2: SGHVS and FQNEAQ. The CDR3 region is CASSPPGLAGDVTDTQYF. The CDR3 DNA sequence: TGTGCCAGCAGCCCCCCCGGACTAGCGGGAGATGTCACAGATACGCAGTATTTT.

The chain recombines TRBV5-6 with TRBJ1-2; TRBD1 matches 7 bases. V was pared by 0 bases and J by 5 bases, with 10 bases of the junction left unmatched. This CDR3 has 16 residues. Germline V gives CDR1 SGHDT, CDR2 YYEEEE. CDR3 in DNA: TGTGCCAGCAGCTTGGACCCGACAGGGTACCCTTATGGCTACACCTTC. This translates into CASSLDPTGYPYGYTF.

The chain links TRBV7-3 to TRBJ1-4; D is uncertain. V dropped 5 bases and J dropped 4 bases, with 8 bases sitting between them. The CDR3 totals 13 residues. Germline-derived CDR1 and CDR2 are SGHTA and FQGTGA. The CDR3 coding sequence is TGTGCCAGCAGCCCGGGGAGTAATGAAAAACTGTTTTTT. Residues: CASSPGSNEKLFF.

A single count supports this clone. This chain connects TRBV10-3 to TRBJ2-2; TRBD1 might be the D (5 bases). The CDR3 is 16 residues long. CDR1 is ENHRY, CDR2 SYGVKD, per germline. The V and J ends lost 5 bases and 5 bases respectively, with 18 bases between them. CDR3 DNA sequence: TGTGCCATCAGTAGCAGGGTTAGCTCAGGGACCGGGGAGCTGTTTTTT. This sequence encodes CAISSRVSSGTGELFF.

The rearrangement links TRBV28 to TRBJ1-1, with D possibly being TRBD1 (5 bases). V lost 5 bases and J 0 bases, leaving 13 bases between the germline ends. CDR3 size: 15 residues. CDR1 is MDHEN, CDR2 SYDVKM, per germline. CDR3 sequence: CASSPYRLMNTEAFF. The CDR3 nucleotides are TGTGCCAGCAGTCCTTACAGGCTTATGAACACTGAAGCTTTCTTT.

The CDR3 loop reads CASSQDAEGVGNTEAFF. In DNA, the CDR3 is TGTGCCAGCAGCCAAGATGCAGAGGGTGTGGGGAACACTGAAGCTTTCTTT. The J gene is TRBJ1-1, the V gene TRBV4-2; no clear D. Between the trimmed V and J ends, which lost 0 bases and 1 base, there was a span of 15 bases. Germline CDR1 reads LGHNA; CDR2 reads YNFKEQ. The CDR3 is 17 amino acids.

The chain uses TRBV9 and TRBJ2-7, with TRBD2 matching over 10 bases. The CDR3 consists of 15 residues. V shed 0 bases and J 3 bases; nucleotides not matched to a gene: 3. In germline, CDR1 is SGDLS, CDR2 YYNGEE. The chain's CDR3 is CASSVGLAGDYEQYF. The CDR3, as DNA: TGTGCCAGCAGCGTAGGGCTAGCGGGAGACTACGAGCAGTACTTC.

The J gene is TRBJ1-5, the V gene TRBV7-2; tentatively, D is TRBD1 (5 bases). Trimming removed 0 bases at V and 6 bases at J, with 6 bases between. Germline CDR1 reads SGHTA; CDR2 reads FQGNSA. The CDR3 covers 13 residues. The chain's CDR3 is CASSLAGGQPQHF. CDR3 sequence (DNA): TGTGCCAGCAGCTTAGCGGGGGGTCAGCCCCAGCATTTT.

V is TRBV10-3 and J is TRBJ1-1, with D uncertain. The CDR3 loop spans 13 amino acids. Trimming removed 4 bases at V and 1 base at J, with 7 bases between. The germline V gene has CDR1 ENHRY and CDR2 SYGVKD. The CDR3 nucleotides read TGTGCCATCAGTGTTAGCACGAACACTGAAGCTTTCTTT. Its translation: CAISVSTNTEAFF.

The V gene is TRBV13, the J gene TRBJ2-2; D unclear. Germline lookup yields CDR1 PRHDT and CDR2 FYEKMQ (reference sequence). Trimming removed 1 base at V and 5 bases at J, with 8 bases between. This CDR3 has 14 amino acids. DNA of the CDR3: TGTGCCAGCAGCTTAGCTGTTCGGACCGGGGAGCTGTTTTTT. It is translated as CASSLAVRTGELFF.

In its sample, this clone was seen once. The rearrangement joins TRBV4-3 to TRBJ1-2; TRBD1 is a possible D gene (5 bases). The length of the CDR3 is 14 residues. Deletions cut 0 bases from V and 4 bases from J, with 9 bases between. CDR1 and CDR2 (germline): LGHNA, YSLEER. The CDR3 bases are TGCGCCAGCAGCCAAGATGGGGGGACCTATGGCTACACCTTC. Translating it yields CASSQDGGTYGYTF.

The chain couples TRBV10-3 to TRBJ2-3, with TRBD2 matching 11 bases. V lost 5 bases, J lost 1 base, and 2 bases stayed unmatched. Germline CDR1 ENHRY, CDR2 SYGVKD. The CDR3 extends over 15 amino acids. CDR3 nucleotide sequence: TGTGCCATCAGTCCGACTAGCGGGGGCACAGATACGCAGTATTTT. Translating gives CAISPTSGGTDTQYF.

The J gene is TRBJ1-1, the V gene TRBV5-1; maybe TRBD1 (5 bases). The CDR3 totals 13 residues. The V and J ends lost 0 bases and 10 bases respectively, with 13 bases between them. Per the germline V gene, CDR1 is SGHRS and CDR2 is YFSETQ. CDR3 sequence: CASSLGERRGAFF. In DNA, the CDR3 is TGCGCCAGCAGCTTGGGAGAAAGGAGGGGAGCTTTCTTT.

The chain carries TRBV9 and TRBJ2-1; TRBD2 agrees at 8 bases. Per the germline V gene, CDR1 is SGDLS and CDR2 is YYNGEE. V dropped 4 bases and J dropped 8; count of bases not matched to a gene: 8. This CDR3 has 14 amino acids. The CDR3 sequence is CASSIPGGRDEQFF. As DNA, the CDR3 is TGTGCCAGCAGCATCCCGGGAGGGCGGGATGAGCAGTTCTTC. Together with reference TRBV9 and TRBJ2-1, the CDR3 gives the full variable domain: DSGVTQTPKHLITATGQRVTLRCSPRSGDLSVYWYQQSLDQGLQFLIQYYNGEERAKGNILERFSAQQFPDLHSELNLSSLELGDSALYFCASSIPGGRDEQFFGPGTRLTVL.

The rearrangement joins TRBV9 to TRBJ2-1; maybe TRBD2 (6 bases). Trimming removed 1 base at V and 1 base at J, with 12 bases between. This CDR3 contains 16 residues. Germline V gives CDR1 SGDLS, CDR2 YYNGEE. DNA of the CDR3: TGTGCCAGCAGCGTACAGACTAGGTTGTCCTACAATGAGCAGTTCTTC. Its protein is CASSVQTRLSYNEQFF.

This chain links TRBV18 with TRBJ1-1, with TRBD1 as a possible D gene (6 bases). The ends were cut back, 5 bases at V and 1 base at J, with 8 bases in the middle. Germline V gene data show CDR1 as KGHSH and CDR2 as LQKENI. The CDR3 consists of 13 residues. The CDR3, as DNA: TGTGCCAGCTCAGGACAGAAGAACACTGAAGCTTTCTTT. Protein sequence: CASSGQKNTEAFF. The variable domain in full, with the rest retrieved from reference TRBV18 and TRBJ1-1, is NAGVMQNPRHLVRRRGQEARLRCSPMKGHSHVYWYRQLPEEGLKFMVYLQKENIIDESGMPKERFSAEFPKEGPSILRIQQVVRGDSAAYFCASSGQKNTEAFFGQGTRLTVV.

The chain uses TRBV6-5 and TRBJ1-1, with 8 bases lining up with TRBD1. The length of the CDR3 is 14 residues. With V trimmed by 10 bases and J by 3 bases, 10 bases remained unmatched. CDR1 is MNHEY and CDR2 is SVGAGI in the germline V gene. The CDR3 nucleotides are TGTGCCACCCGGGGGGACAGGAGCTACACTGAAGCTTTCTTT. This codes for CATRGDRSYTEAFF.

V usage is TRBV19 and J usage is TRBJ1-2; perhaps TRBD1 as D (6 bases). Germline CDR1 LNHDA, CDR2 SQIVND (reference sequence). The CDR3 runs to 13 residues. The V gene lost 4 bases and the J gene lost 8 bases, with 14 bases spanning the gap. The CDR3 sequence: CASSTLVGAGYTF. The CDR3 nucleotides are TGTGCCAGTAGTACCCTGGTGGGGGCCGGCTACACCTTC.

CDR3 DNA: TGTGCCAGTAGTAGTTGGGTCAGCGCTGGGGAGCAGTACTTC. This sequence encodes CASSSWVSAGEQYF. J is TRBJ2-7 and V is TRBV19; D gene ambiguous. The CDR3 contains 14 residues. Germline V gene lookup returns CDR1 LNHDA and CDR2 SQIVND (reference sequence). Trimming cost V 4 bases and J 7 bases, with 17 bases left between them.

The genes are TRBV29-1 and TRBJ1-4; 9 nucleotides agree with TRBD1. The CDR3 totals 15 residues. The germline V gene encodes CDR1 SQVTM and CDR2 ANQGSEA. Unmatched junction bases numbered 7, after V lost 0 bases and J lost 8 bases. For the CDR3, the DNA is TGCAGCGTTGAAGACCCGGGACAGGGTCGGGAAAAACTGTTTTTT. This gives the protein CSVEDPGQGREKLFF. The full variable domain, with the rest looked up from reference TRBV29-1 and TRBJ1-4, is SAVISQKPSRDICQRGTSLTIQCQVDSQVTMMFWYRQQPGQSLTLIATANQGSEATYESGFVIDKFPISRPNLTFSTLTVSNMSPEDSSIYLCSVEDPGQGREKLFFGSGTQLSVL.